These 15 T cell receptor beta chains were sequenced from one sample in a study of beta chain features in type 1 diabetes. What was sequenced were expressed TCRB transcripts, since all of the isolated RNA had been reverse transcribed. Repertoires were generated with immunoSEQ multiplex PCR, while TCRdb's copy carries only in-frame clones and drops some. The sample has hundreds of thousands of clones, more than 13% seen once. Overall study findings and caveats: Shortening of TCRB CDR3s, moderate but significant, appeared in all four CD4+ subsets of Type 1 diabetes patients.

Their cognate antigens are unknown. Sample: naive CD4+ T cells from blood. The receptor set was obtained from a man between 18 and 35 years old with type 1 diabetes.

This chain links TRBV27 with TRBJ1-5; D unresolved. V lost 2 bases, J lost 6 bases, and 11 bases lay in between. Germline loops: CDR1 MNHEY, CDR2 SMNVEV (reference sequence). This CDR3 spans 14 amino acids. The DNA of the CDR3 is TGTGCCAGCAGTTTACGGGGTGGTGGTCAGCCCCAGCATTTT. Translated: CASSLRGGGQPQHF.

The gene calls are TRBV7-6 and TRBJ2-1, with D tentatively TRBD2 (5 bases). The germline V and J ends were trimmed by 1 base and 4 bases, with 11 bases remaining between them. The CDR3 runs to 15 residues. Looked up from germline, CDR1 is SGHVS and CDR2 is FNYEAQ. CDR3 amino acids: CASSLEFGDYNEQFF. The CDR3 coding sequence is TGTGCCAGCAGCTTAGAGTTCGGGGATTACAATGAGCAGTTCTTC.

The V call is TRBV6-5, the J call TRBJ2-3, with D possibly matching TRBD2 (6 bases). This CDR3 region has 11 residues. Trimming took 6 bases from V and 6 from J, leaving 7 bases between them. From germline, CDR1 is MNHEY and CDR2 SVGAGI. CDR3 sequence reads: CASRRDDTQYF. CDR3 bases: TGTGCCAGCAGGCGGGATGATACGCAGTATTTT.

About this clone itself: The same CDR3 arises from other DNA sequences in this sample as well. The chain couples TRBV5-6 to TRBJ1-2; the D gene is possibly TRBD1 (6 bases). The V gene's germline CDR1 is SGHDT and CDR2 YYEEEE. V was pared by 4 bases and J by 4 bases, with 11 bases between. The CDR3 runs to 13 residues. The DNA for the CDR3 is TGTGCCAGCAGCCCGGGACAACTCTATGGCTACACCTTC. Its translation: CASSPGQLYGYTF. The variable domain in full, with the rest retrieved from reference TRBV5-6 and TRBJ1-2, is DAGVTQSPTHLIKTRGQQVTLRCSPKSGHDTVSWYQQALGQGPQFIFQYYEEEERQRGNFPDRFSGHQFPNYSSELNVNALLLGDSALYLCASSPGQLYGYTFGSGTRLTVV.

The sample holds a few counts of this clone. V gene TRBV7-9 combines with J gene TRBJ2-7; no definite D call. The germline V gene encodes CDR1 SEHNR and CDR2 FQNEAQ (reference sequence). This CDR3 has 13 residues. The V and J ends lost 2 bases and 3 bases respectively, with 8 bases between them. The CDR3, as DNA: TGTGCCAGCAGCTTAAGCCCACTCTACGAGCAGTACTTC. Translation: CASSLSPLYEQYF.

This chain connects TRBV7-9 to TRBJ2-3, with D hard to call. CDR1 SEHNR and CDR2 FQNEAQ come from the germline V gene (reference sequence). This CDR3 comprises 13 residues. Trimming cost V 6 bases and J 6 bases, with 13 bases left between them. Here the CDR3 reads CASSLSWADTQYF. CDR3 nucleotide sequence: TGTGCCAGCAGTCTAAGCTGGGCCGATACGCAGTATTTT.

The chain has TRBV5-1 and TRBJ2-7; 7 nucleotides agree with TRBD1. Germline V gene sequence: CDR1 SGHRS, CDR2 YFSETQ. This CDR3 is built from 14 residues. After removal of 1 base from V and 3 bases from J, the junction contained 4 bases not matched to a gene. CDR3 sequence (DNA): TGCGCCAGCAGCTTGACAGGGGACCTCTACGAGCAGTACTTC. Its protein product is CASSLTGDLYEQYF.

The rearrangement joins TRBV11-3 to TRBJ2-1; possibly TRBD1 for D (5 bases). The CDR3 is 14 residues long. V was trimmed by 5 bases and J by 7 bases, leaving 15 bases between them. Germline-derived CDR1 and CDR2 are SGHNT and YENEEA. CDR3 in amino acids: CASSPSPTVNEQFF. In nucleotides, the CDR3 is TGTGCCAGCAGCCCGAGCCCGACAGTAAATGAGCAGTTCTTC.

This clone has just a few counts. This CDR3 is also generated by other DNA sequences in the sample. This sequence joins TRBV7-9 and TRBJ2-7; D remains ambiguous. The length of the CDR3 is 14 residues. Germline V gene lookup returns CDR1 SEHNR and CDR2 FQNEAQ (reference sequence). V shed 0 bases and J shed 1 base, with 7 bases lying between them. CDR3 residues: CASSLAGGSYEQYF. The CDR3 nucleotides are TGTGCCAGCAGCTTAGCTGGCGGATCCTACGAGCAGTACTTC.

CDR3 in amino acids: CASSAPGTATTF. CDR3 nucleotides: TGTGCCAGCAGCGCCCCGGGGACAGCAACGACCTTC. The chain has TRBV9 and TRBJ1-2; TRBD1 matches at 7 bases. Germline CDR1 SGDLS, CDR2 YYNGEE. The CDR3 sequence is 12 residues long. After removal of 3 bases from V and 14 bases from J, the junction contained 10 bases not matched to a gene.

The chain couples TRBV7-2 to TRBJ2-5; D call uncertain. This CDR3 spans 15 amino acids. Germline CDR1 and CDR2: SGHTA and FQGNSA. The ends were cut back, 0 bases at V and 0 bases at J, with 8 bases in the middle. CDR3 sequence: CASSLARGNQETQYF. CDR3 DNA sequence: TGTGCCAGCAGCTTAGCCCGAGGTAACCAAGAGACCCAGTACTTC.

This clone was detected a few times. The V call is TRBV29-1, the J call TRBJ2-3; D may be TRBD1 (6 bases). Germline assignment: CDR1 SQVTM and CDR2 ANQGSEA. Trimming removed 5 bases from V and 2 bases from J, with 11 bases in between. This CDR3 is 13 amino acids long. The CDR3 region has the DNA TGCAGCGTTAGCAGGGGATTCACAGATACGCAGTATTTT. This translates into CSVSRGFTDTQYF.

This clone was found a few times. J is TRBJ2-5 and V is TRBV27, with D maybe TRBD1 (6 bases). Germline loops: CDR1 MNHEY, CDR2 SMNVEV (reference sequence). V was pared by 2 bases and J by 4 bases, with 8 bases between. CDR3 size: 13 residues. The CDR3 nucleotides are TGTGCCAGCAGTTTACAGGGGAGAGAGACCCAGTACTTC. This gives the protein CASSLQGRETQYF.

CDR3 in DNA: TGTGCCAGCAGCGTAGGGGTAACCGACTACGAGCAGTACTTC. Translation: CASSVGVTDYEQYF. This chain connects TRBV9 to TRBJ2-7; no firm D call. Germline CDR1 is SGDLS and CDR2 is YYNGEE. Trimming removed 0 bases at V and 3 bases at J, with 10 bases between. The CDR3 covers 14 residues.

The V call is TRBV7-2, the J call TRBJ2-7, with 8 bases aligning to TRBD1. CDR3 length: 16 amino acids. The V gene end was trimmed by 4 bases and the J gene end by 1 base; junction bases not matched to a gene: 9. Germline values: CDR1 SGHTA, CDR2 FQGNSA. In DNA form, the CDR3 reads TGTGCCAGCAGCTCCCGTCGCAGGGGGCAATCCTACGAGCAGTACTTC. Amino acid sequence: CASSSRRRGQSYEQYF.